This TCR beta chain derives from a study of Tregs in tolerant kidney transplant recipients. Study-level results: Few patients were studied, so findings need validation in larger groups. No direct test of biological reproducibility was done here.

As to this clone: Antigen: not known.

The nonmyeloablative bone marrow transplants came from related graft donors, with transient mixed chimerism. Germline V gene data show CDR1 as LNHDA and CDR2 as SQIVND (reference sequence). J lost 2 bases, V lost 3 bases, and 4 bases had no gene match. CDR3 length: 16 residues. Repertoires were generated with immunoSEQ multiplex PCR, while TCRdb's copy carries only in-frame clones and drops some. The table lists 50,000 to 55,000 clones, roughly nine tenths of them singletons. The sequence was obtained from a human patient who received a combined kidney and bone marrow transplant. Some T cells may arise from the graft donor. The input for sequencing was CD8+ T cells from blood (PBMCs), taken 24 months after the transplant. J is TRBJ2-3 and V is TRBV19; TRBD1 agrees at 11 bases. The CDR3 DNA reads TGTGCCAGTAGTATGGCGGACAGGGGGCTCACAGATACGCAGTATTTT. It specifies CASSMADRGLTDTQYF.